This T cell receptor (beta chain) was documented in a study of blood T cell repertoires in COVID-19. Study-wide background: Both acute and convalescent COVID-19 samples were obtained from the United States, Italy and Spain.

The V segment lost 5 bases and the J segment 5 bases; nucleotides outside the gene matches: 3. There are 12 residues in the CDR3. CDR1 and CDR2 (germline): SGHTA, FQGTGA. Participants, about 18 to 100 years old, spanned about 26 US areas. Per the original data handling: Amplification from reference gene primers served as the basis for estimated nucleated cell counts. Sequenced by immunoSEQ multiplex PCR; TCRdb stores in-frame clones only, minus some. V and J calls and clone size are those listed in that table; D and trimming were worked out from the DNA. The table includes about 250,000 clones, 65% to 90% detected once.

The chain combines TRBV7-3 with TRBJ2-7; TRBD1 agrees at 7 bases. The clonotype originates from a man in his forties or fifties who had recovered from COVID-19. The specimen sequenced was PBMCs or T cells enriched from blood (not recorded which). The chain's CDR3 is CASSPTGDEQYF. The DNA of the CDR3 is TGTGCCAGCAGCCCAACAGGGGACGAGCAGTACTTC.